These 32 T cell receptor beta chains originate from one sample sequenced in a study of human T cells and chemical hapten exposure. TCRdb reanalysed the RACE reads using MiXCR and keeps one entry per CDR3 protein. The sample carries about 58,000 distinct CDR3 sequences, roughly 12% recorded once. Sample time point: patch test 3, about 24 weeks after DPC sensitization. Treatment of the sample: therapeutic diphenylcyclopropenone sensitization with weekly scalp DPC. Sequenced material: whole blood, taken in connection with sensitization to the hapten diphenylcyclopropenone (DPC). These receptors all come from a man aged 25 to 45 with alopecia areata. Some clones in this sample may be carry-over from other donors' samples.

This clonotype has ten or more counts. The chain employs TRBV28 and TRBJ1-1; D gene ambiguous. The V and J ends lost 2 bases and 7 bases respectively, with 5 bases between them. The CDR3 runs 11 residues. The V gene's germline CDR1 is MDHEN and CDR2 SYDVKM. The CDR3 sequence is CASSLGDEAFF. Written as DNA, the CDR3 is TGTGCCAGCAGTTTAGGGGATGAAGCTTTCTTT.

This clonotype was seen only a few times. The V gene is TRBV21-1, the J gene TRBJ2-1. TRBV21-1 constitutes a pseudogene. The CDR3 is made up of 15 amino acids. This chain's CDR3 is CASSNAGTPYNEQFF. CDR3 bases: TGTGCCAGCAGCAACGCGGGTACTCCCTACAATGAGCAGTTCTTC.

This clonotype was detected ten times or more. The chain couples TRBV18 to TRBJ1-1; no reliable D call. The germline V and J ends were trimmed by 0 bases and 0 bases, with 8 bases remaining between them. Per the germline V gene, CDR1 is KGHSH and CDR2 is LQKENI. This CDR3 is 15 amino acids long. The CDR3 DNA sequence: TGTGCCAGCTCACCACCGCTGGGATTGAACACTGAAGCTTTCTTT. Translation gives CASSPPLGLNTEAFF.

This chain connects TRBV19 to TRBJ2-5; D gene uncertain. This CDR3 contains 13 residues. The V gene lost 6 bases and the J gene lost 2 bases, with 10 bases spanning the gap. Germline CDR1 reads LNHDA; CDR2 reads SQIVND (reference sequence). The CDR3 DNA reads TGTGCCAGTAGAAACCCATCGCAAGAGACCCAGTACTTC. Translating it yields CASRNPSQETQYF.

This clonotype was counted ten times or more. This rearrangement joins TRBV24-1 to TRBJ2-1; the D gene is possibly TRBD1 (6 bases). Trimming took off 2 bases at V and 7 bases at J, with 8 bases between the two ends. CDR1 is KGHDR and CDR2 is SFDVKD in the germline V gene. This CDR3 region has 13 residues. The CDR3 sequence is CATSDSDRNEQFF. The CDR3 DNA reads TGTGCCACCAGTGATTCGGACAGAAATGAGCAGTTCTTC.

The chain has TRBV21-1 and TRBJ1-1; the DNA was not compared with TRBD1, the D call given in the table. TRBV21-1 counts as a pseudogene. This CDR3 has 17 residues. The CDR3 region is CASSKSGTEEMNTEAFF. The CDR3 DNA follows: TGTGCCAGCAGCAAATCGGGGACAGAAGAAATGAACACTGAAGCTTTCTTT.

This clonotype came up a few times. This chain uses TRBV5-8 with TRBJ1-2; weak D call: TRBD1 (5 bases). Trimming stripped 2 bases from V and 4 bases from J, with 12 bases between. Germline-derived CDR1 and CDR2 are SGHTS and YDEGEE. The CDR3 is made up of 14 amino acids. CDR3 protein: CASSFSGGIYGYTF. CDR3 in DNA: TGTGCCAGCAGCTTCTCTGGGGGAATCTATGGCTACACCTTC.

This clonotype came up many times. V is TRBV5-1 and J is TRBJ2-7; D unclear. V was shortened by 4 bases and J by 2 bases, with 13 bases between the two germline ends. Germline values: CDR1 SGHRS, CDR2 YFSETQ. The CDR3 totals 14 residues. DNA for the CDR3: TGCGCCAGCAGCCCGGGCGACGGCGCCTACGAGCAGTACTTC. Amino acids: CASSPGDGAYEQYF.

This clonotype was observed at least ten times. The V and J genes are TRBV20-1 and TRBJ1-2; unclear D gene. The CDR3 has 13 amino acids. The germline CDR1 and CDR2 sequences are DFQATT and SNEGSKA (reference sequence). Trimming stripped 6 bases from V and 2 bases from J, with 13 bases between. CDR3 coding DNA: TGCAGTGCCTTGGGAGGGCAGAACTATGGCTACACCTTC. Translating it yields CSALGGQNYGYTF.

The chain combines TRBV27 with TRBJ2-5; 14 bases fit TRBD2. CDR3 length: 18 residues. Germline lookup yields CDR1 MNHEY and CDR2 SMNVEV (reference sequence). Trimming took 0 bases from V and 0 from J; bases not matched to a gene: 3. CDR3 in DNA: TGTGCCAGCAGTTTATCCGGGACTAGCGGGGGTTACCAAGAGACCCAGTACTTC. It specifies CASSLSGTSGGYQETQYF.

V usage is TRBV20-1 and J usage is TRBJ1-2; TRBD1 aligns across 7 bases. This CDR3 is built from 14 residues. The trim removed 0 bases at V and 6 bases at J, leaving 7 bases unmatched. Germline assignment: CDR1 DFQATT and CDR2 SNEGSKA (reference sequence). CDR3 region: CSARDRTGRDGYTF. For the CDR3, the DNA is TGCAGTGCTAGAGACCGGACAGGTCGCGATGGCTACACCTTC.

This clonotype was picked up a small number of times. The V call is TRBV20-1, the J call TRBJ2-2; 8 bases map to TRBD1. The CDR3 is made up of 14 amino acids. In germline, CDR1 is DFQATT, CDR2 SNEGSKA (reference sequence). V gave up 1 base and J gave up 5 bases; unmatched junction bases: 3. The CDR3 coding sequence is TGCAGTGCTAGAGGACAGGGGAGGACCGGGGAGCTGTTTTTT. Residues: CSARGQGRTGELFF.

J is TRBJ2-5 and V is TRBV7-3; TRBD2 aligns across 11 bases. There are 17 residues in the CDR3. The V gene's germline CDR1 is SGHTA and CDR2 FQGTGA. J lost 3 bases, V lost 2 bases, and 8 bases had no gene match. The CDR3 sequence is CASSLAPSGGPEETQYF. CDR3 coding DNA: TGTGCCAGCAGCTTAGCACCTAGCGGGGGGCCAGAAGAGACCCAGTACTTC.

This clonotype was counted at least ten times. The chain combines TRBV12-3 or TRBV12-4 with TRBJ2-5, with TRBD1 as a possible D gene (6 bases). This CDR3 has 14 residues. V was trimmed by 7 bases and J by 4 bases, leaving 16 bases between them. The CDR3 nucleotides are TGTGCCAGCACCAACCACAGGGACCCAGAGACCCAGTACTTC. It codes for CASTNHRDPETQYF.

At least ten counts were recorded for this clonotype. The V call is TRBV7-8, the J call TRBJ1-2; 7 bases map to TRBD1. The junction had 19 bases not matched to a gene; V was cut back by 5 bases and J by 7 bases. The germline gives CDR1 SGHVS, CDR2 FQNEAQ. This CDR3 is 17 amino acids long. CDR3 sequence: CASSPPGYRGEFGGYTF. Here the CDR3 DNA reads TGTGCCAGCAGCCCTCCGGGGTACAGGGGAGAATTCGGTGGCTACACCTTC.

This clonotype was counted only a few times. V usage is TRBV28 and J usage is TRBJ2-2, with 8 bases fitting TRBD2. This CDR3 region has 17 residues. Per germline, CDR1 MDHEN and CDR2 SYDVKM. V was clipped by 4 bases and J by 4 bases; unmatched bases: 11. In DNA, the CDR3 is TGTGCCAGCAGTTACCACCGAGCGGGGGCCTTCACCGGGGAGCTGTTTTTT. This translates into CASSYHRAGAFTGELFF.

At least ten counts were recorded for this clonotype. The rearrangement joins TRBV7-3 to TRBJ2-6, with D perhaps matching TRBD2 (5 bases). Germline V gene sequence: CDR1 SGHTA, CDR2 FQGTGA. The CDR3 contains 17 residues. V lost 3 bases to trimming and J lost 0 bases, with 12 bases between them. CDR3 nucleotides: TGTGCCAGCAGCTTCCGAGGAGGTGGCTCTGGGGCCAACGTCCTGACTTTC. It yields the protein CASSFRGGGSGANVLTF.

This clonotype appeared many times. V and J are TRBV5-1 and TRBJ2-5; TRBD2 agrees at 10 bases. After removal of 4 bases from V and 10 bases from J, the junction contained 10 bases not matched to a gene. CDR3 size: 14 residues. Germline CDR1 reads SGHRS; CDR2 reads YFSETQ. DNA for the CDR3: TGCGCCAGCAGCCCCACTAGCGGGGCCCCGGACCAGTACTTC. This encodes CASSPTSGAPDQYF. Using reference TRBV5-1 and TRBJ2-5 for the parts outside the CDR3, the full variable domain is KAGVTQTPRYLIKTRGQQVTLSCSPISGHRSVSWYQQTPGQGLQFLFEYFSETQRNKGNFPGRFSGRQFSNSRSEMNVSTLELGDSALYLCASSPTSGAPDQYFGPGTRLLVL.

The CDR3 nucleotides are TGCAGCGTTGGCCATGGACAGGGATTTGGCTACACCTTC. Its translation is CSVGHGQGFGYTF. The chain joins TRBV29-1 to TRBJ1-2, with 8 bases that match TRBD1. The V segment lost 4 bases and the J segment 7 bases; nucleotides outside the gene matches: 8. CDR3 length equals 13 residues. Per germline, CDR1 SQVTM and CDR2 ANQGSEA.

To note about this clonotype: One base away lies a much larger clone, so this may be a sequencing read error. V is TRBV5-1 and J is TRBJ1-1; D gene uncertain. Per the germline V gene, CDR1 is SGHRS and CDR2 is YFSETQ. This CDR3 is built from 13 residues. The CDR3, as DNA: TGCGCCAGCAGCAACAGCCAGAACACTGAAGCTTCCTTT. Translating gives CASSNSQNTEASF.

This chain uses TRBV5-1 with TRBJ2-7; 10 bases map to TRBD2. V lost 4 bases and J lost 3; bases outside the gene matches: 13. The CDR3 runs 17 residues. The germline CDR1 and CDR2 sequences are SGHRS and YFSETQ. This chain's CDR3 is CASSTGASGGTLYEQYF. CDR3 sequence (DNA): TGCGCCAGCAGCACCGGGGCTAGCGGGGGTACCCTCTACGAGCAGTACTTC.

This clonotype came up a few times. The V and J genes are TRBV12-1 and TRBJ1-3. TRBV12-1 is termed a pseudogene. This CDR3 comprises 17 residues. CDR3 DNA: TGTGCCAGCAGCCCTACGGTGGAACTACTGCCGGGAAACACCATATATTTT. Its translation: CASSPTVELLPGNTIYF.

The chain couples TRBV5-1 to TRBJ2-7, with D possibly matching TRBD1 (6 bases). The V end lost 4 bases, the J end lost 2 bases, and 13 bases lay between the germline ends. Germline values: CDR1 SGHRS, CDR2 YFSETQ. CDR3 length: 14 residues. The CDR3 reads CASSPEGVPYEQYF. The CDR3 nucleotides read TGCGCCAGCAGCCCCGAGGGGGTACCCTACGAGCAGTACTTC.

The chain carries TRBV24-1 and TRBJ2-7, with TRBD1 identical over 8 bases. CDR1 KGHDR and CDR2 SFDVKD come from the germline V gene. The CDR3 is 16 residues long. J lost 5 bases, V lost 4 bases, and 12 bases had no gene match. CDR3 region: CATSDPGQASRDEQYF. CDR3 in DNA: TGTGCCACCAGTGACCCGGGACAGGCCTCTAGGGACGAGCAGTACTTC.

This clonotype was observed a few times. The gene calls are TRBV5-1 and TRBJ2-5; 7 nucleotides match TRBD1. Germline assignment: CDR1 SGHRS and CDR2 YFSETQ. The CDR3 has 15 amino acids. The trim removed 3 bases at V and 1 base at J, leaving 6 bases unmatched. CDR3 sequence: CASSSGQRTQETQYF. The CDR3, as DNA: TGCGCCAGCAGCTCGGGACAGAGAACCCAAGAGACCCAGTACTTC.

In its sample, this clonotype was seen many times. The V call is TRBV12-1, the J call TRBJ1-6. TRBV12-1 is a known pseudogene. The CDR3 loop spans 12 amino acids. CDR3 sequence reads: CASSLANSPLHF. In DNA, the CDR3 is TGTGCCAGCAGCCTGGCCAATTCACCCCTCCACTTT.

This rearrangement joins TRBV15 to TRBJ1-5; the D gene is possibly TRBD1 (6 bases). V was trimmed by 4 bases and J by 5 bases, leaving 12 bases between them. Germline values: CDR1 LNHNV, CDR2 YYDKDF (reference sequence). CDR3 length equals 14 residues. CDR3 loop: CATSKTGRYQPQHF. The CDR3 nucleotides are TGTGCCACCAGCAAAACAGGGCGCTATCAGCCCCAGCATTTT. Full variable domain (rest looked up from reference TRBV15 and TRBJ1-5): DAMVIQNPRYQVTQFGKPVTLSCSQTLNHNVMYWYQQKSSQAPKLLFHYYDKDFNNEADTPDNFQSRRPNTSFCFLDIRSPGLGDTAMYLCATSKTGRYQPQHFGDGTRLSIL.

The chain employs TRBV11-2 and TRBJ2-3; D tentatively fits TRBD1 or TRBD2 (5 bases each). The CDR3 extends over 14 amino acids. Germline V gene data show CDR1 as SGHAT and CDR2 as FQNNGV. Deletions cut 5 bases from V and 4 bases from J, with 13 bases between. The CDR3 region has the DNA TGTGCCAGCAGCCTCTCAGGGACCCCAGATACGCAGTATTTT. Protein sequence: CASSLSGTPDTQYF.

CDR3 coding DNA: TGCGCCAGTGAGCGGGGAACTAGCACAGATACGCAGTATTTT. Amino acid sequence: CASERGTSTDTQYF. This chain joins TRBV5-1 and TRBJ2-3, with TRBD2 identical over 7 bases. The CDR3 length is 14 residues. V shed 8 bases, J shed 0 bases, and the junction held 6 bases outside the gene matches. Per the germline V gene, CDR1 is SGHRS and CDR2 is YFSETQ.

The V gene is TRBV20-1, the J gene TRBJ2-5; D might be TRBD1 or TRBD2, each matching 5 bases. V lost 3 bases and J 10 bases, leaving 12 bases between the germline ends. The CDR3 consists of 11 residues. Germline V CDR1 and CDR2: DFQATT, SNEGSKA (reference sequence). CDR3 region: CSASVRDDQYF. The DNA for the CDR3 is TGCAGTGCTAGCGTCCGGGACGACCAGTACTTC.

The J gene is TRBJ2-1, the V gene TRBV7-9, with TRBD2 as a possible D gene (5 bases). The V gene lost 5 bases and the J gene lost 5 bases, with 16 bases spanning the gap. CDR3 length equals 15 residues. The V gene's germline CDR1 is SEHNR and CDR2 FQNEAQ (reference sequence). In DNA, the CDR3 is TGTGCCAGCAGCAAGGACCGGGATTGGGACAATGAGCAGTTCTTC. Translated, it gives CASSKDRDWDNEQFF.

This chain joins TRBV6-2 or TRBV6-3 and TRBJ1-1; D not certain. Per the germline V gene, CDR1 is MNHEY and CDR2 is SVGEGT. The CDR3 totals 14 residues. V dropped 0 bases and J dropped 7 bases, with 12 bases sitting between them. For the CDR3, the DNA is TGTGCCAGCAGTTACTCAGGTGGCGCGGGTGAAGCTTTCTTT. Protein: CASSYSGGAGEAFF.